The present T cell receptor (beta chain) was sequenced within a study of beta chain features in type 1 diabetes. Broader study findings: Shortening that was moderate but significant affected the TCRB CDR3s of Type 1 diabetes patients in all four CD4+ subsets.

This clone turned up a few times. What it binds is unknown. Expressed TCRB transcripts got sequenced, as all isolated RNA was reverse transcribed. Generated by immunoSEQ multiplex PCR, the TCRdb table keeps only in-frame clones and is missing some. The sample comprises about 300,000 clones, less than 15% of which are singletons, and about 0.015% rests with the top ten. CDR3 length: 15 residues. Sequenced material: naive CD4+ T cells from blood. This TCR was recovered from a woman between 18 and 30 years old with type 1 diabetes. The chain employs TRBV21-1 and TRBJ2-7; the DNA was not used to check the table's D call, TRBD2. TRBV21-1 is reported as a pseudogene. In nucleotides, the CDR3 is TGTGCCAGCAGCAAAGCGGGCGACCAGGCGGGCGAGCAGTACTTC. Translation gives CASSKAGDQAGEQYF.